Listed below are T cell receptor beta chains from one sample, sequenced in a study of T-cell reconstitution after alpha-beta-depleted transplantation in children. TCRdb called the PCR reads again in MiXCR, with one record for every CDR3 protein. Of a few hundred thousand distinct CDR3 sequences listed, approximately 12% were seen once; the top ten hold around 2.2%. The sample in question was PBMCs, mostly from graft donor cells, obtained 360 days after TCRalphabeta/CD19-depleted stem cell transplant. The source is a male patient between 10 and 17 years old who had a stem cell transplant for acute myeloid leukemia, so the T cells may come from the graft donor. Each CDR3 is given with its conserved first and last residue. D genes are given only for firm matches. Where a row states a size, it is once, few, many or the class of an expanded clone; other rows omit it.

d_call	j_call	v_call	cdr3_length	clone_size	cdr3_nt	cdr3_aa
NA	TRBJ2-3	TRBV4-3	15	few	TGCGCCAGCAGCCAATCCGGTTTCTTCACAGATACGCAGTATTTT	CASSQSGFFTDTQYF
NA	TRBJ2-1	TRBV18	13	NA	TGTGCCAGCTCACCACCGCCACGGAATGAGCAGTTCTTC	CASSPPPRNEQFF
NA	TRBJ2-7	TRBV28	14	many	TGTGCCAGCAGTATCCCCGGGACTTCCTACGAGCAGTACTTC	CASSIPGTSYEQYF
NA	TRBJ2-7	TRBV28	14	NA	TGTGCCAGTATAGGGGGGACAGAGACCTACGAGCAGTATTTC	CASIGGTETYEQYF
NA	TRBJ2-5	TRBV6-5	13	few	TGTGCCAGCAGTTACGAGGGGCAAGAGACCCAGTACTTC	CASSYEGQETQYF
TRBD2	TRBJ2-1	TRBV29-1	14	NA	TGCAGCGTATCCGGACTAGCGGGAGGTAATGAGCAGTTCTTC	CSVSGLAGGNEQFF
NA	TRBJ2-3	TRBV29-1	13	few	TGCAGCGTTGACGAGCCGTACACAGATACGCAGTATTTT	CSVDEPYTDTQYF
NA	TRBJ2-7	TRBV5-1	16	few	TGCGCCAGCAGCTTGAGGGTTACAGGATCTTCCTACGAGCAGTACTTC	CASSLRVTGSSYEQYF
TRBD1	TRBJ2-4	TRBV7-2	13	many	TGTGCCAGCAGCTCGGGACAGAGAAACATTCAGTACTTC	CASSSGQRNIQYF
NA	TRBJ2-5	TRBV20-1	14	NA	TGCAGTGCTAGTTGGCCAGCGGGTAAAGAGACCCAGTACTTC	CSASWPAGKETQYF
NA	TRBJ2-7	TRBV6-1	14	many	TGTGCCAGCAGCGCCGGGGACACCGCCTACGAGCAGTACTTC	CASSAGDTAYEQYF
NA	TRBJ2-1	TRBV24-1	17	NA	TGTGCCACCAGTGATTATGTAACAGGGAGGCCCTACAATGAGCAGTTCTTC	CATSDYVTGRPYNEQFF
NA	TRBJ2-5	TRBV20-1	12	many	TGCAGTGCTAGCCCCGGGCAAGAGACCCAGTACTTC	CSASPGQETQYF
NA	TRBJ2-1	TRBV20-1	14	NA	TGCAGTGCCCCGGGGTCGAGCTCCTACAATGAGCAGTTCTTC	CSAPGSSSYNEQFF
NA	TRBJ2-7	TRBV6-2/TRBV6-3	12	NA	TGTGCCAGCGGGTTCGAGTGCGGGGAGCAGTACTTC	CASGFECGEQYF
TRBD2	TRBJ2-1	TRBV28	15	few	TGTGCCAGCAGTTTATGGAATAGCGGGAGGAATGAGCAGTTCTTC	CASSLWNSGRNEQFF
TRBD2	TRBJ2-1	TRBV12-3/TRBV12-4	17	few	TGTGCCAGCAGTTGGGCGGGGTTACTAGCGGGCTACAATGAGCAGTTCTTC	CASSWAGLLAGYNEQFF
NA	TRBJ2-7	TRBV12-3/TRBV12-4	16	NA	TGTGCCAGCAGCCCCCCGTCCCCCCGGGACGTCTGGGAGCAGTACTTC	CASSPPSPRDVWEQYF
NA	TRBJ1-1	TRBV12-5	16	many	TGTGCTAGTGGTTTGGTGGGTCAGGGGCCGAACACTGAAGCTTTCTTT	CASGLVGQGPNTEAFF
NA	TRBJ2-4	TRBV4-3	14	few	TGCGCCAGCAGCCAAGTAGGAGGAGACAACATTCAGTACTTC	CASSQVGGDNIQYF
NA	TRBJ2-7	TRBV9	14	few	TGTGCCAGCAGCGTAGAGGCGGGTCCCTACGAGCAGTACTTC	CASSVEAGPYEQYF
TRBD2	TRBJ2-1	TRBV28	15	few	TGTGCCAGCAGTTTAGATAGCGGGATATTCAATGAGCAGTTCTTC	CASSLDSGIFNEQFF
NA	TRBJ2-1	TRBV3-1	13	few	TGTGCCAGCAGCTGGGACTGGGTAGATGAGCAGTTCTTC	CASSWDWVDEQFF
TRBD2	TRBJ2-3	TRBV5-1	16	NA	TGCGCCAGCAGCGGGACTAGCGGGTTCTTCACAGATACGCAGTATTTT	CASSGTSGFFTDTQYF
NA	TRBJ2-2	TRBV5-1	16	many	TGCGCCAGCAGCTTCTCCGGGCCCAGAGGGCTCGGGGAGCTGTTTTTT	CASSFSGPRGLGELFF
NA	TRBJ2-7	TRBV10-3	14	many	TGTGCCATCAGTGAGTCAACTTGGCTTTACGAGCAGTACTTC	CAISESTWLYEQYF
TRBD2	TRBJ2-6	TRBV7-9	17	NA	TGTGCCAGCAGCCCCTTCGGGCGGGAGTCTGGGGCCAACGTCCTGACTTTC	CASSPFGRESGANVLTF
NA	TRBJ2-3	TRBV27	13	NA	TGTGCCAGCAGTTTACGTTACCCAGATACGCAGTATTTT	CASSLRYPDTQYF
TRBD1	TRBJ2-2	TRBV7-8	16	NA	TGTGCCAGCAGCGGCTGGACAGGGGAGAACACCGGGGAGCTGTTTTTT	CASSGWTGENTGELFF
NA	TRBJ2-7	TRBV30	12	once	TGTGCCTGGGCTCCGGGGGCCTACGAGCAGTACTTC	CAWAPGAYEQYF
NA	TRBJ2-7	TRBV29-1	13	many	TGCAGCGTTGACCAGGGGAGGCCCTACGAGCAGTACTTC	CSVDQGRPYEQYF
NA	TRBJ2-5	TRBV5-1	12	many	TGCGCCAGCAGCCGTGACCAAGAGACCCAGTACTTC	CASSRDQETQYF
TRBD2	TRBJ2-1	TRBV30	17	few	TGTGCCTGGAGTGTACAAGTTCGAAGGGGAGGGGACAATGAGCAGTTCTTC	CAWSVQVRRGGDNEQFF
NA	TRBJ2-2	TRBV5-4	15	few	TGTGCCAGCAGTTCGGACGGAAGAAACACCGGGGAGCTGTTTTTT	CASSSDGRNTGELFF
TRBD1	TRBJ1-1	TRBV29-1	15	NA	TGCGGCGTCGCAACAGGGGGCGCGTTGAACACTGAAGCTTTCTTT	CGVATGGALNTEAFF
TRBD1	TRBJ2-2	TRBV4-3	18	NA	TGCGCCAGCAGCCAAGATCACCCTGGACAGGGTCGGACCGGGGAGCTGTTTTTT	CASSQDHPGQGRTGELFF
TRBD2	TRBJ2-5	TRBV12-3/TRBV12-4	21	NA	TGTGCCAGCAGGACTAACAGGGGGCTAAGGACTAGCGGGAGGATTTCAGAGACCCAGTACTTC	CASRTNRGLRTSGRISETQYF
NA	TRBJ2-2	TRBV9	17	few	TGTGCCAGCAGCGTAGGGGCCGGGACCTTTACCACCGGGGAGCTGTTTTTT	CASSVGAGTFTTGELFF
NA	TRBJ2-1	TRBV7-9	12	once	TGTGCCAGCGCTCCTAGCTACAATGAGCAGTTCTTC	CASAPSYNEQFF
TRBD2	TRBJ2-2	TRBV7-6	15	few	TGTGCCAGCAGGGACTTATATAGCGGGGCCGGGGAGCTGTTTTTT	CASRDLYSGAGELFF
NA	TRBJ2-3	TRBV20-1	17	few	TGCAGTGCTAGCGCCACCTGGGGTGTGTCCAACACAGATACGCAGTATTTT	CSASATWGVSNTDTQYF
TRBD2	TRBJ2-5	TRBV9	17	NA	TGTGCCAGCAGCGTAGGGCTAGCGGGGGATACACAAGAGACCCAGTACTTC	CASSVGLAGDTQETQYF
TRBD1	TRBJ2-3	TRBV7-6	19	few	TGTGCCAGCAGCCCAAGGACAGGCCGCGGCATTGGATACACAGATACGCAGTATTTT	CASSPRTGRGIGYTDTQYF
TRBD2	TRBJ2-5	TRBV10-3	15	NA	TGTGCCATCGGACTAGCGGGAGTTGGGCAAGAGACCCAGTACTTC	CAIGLAGVGQETQYF
TRBD2	TRBJ2-3	TRBV4-2	19	few	TGTGCCAGCAGCCAAGGGCTAGCGGGGCAAGGTCGGAAGCCAGATACGCAGTATTTT	CASSQGLAGQGRKPDTQYF
NA	TRBJ2-7	TRBV29-1	11	many	TGCAGCGTTGTTACAGCTTACGAGCAGTACTTC	CSVVTAYEQYF
TRBD2	TRBJ2-1	TRBV11-2	18	NA	TGTGCCAGCAGCTTACGGACTAGCGGGCCCAGCTCCTACAATGAGCAGTTCTTC	CASSLRTSGPSSYNEQFF
NA	TRBJ1-2	TRBV29-1	12	few	TGCAGCGTTGAATGGACGAACTATGGCTACACCTTC	CSVEWTNYGYTF
NA	TRBJ2-7	TRBV7-2	15	NA	TGTGCCAGCAGCTTAGGGGCCAGACTAGTCCACGAGCAGTACTTC	CASSLGARLVHEQYF